Presented here are 9 T cell receptor beta chains from one specimen sequenced in a study of a mutant IDH1 vaccine in newly diagnosed glioma. Their antigens are not known. TCRdb's copy holds only in-frame clones and misses some; the assay was immunoSEQ multiplex PCR. Of around 40,000 clones in the sample, 84% were seen once. The time point denotes: week 11, during vaccination. Each dose of the vaccine consisted of 300 ug of mutant IDH1 20-mer peptide, with topical imiquimod. Sequencing used PBMCs, obtained from a glioma patient whose treatment included an IDH1 peptide vaccine. The receptor set was obtained from a man aged 40-49 years with glioma.

The V call is TRBV29-1, the J call TRBJ2-3; no clear D gene. The CDR3 is 10 amino acids. The germline gives CDR1 SQVTM, CDR2 ANQGSEA. CDR3 sequence: CTSSVDTQYF. The CDR3 bases are TGCACCTCCTCCGTAGATACGCAGTATTTT.

V is TRBV19 and J is TRBJ2-7; 15 bases line up with TRBD2. The CDR3 length is 19 residues. Trimming at V came to 6 bases and at J to 6 bases, leaving 18 bases not matched to a gene. From germline, CDR1 is LNHDA and CDR2 SQIVND (reference sequence). The CDR3 DNA is TGTGCCAGTAGCACCTCCCGGGACAGGGGACTAGCGGGAGGTAGCGAGCAGTACTTC. Amino acids: CASSTSRDRGLAGGSEQYF.

The chain links TRBV7-2 to TRBJ1-1; a weak D match, TRBD1 (6 bases). Germline V gene sequence: CDR1 SGHTA, CDR2 FQGNSA. The CDR3 runs 12 residues. Trimming pared 6 bases from V and 8 bases from J, leaving 13 bases between. The CDR3 DNA reads TGTGCCAGCAGTTTACGGGGGGCCGAAGCTTTCTTT. Protein product: CASSLRGAEAFF.

The chain links TRBV18 to TRBJ2-2; D remains unclear. The CDR3 totals 12 residues. The ends were cut back, 3 bases at V and 4 bases at J, with 3 bases in the middle. CDR1 is KGHSH and CDR2 is LQKENI in the germline V gene. This CDR3 reads CASSPITGELFF. The CDR3 DNA follows: TGTGCCAGCTCACCCATCACCGGGGAGCTGTTTTTT. Together with reference TRBV18 and TRBJ2-2, the CDR3 gives the full variable domain: NAGVMQNPRHLVRRRGQEARLRCSPMKGHSHVYWYRQLPEEGLKFMVYLQKENIIDESGMPKERFSAEFPKEGPSILRIQQVVRGDSAAYFCASSPITGELFFGEGSRLTVL.

The chain joins TRBV11-1 to TRBJ2-5; D is uncertain. The CDR3 length is 15 residues. Germline V gene lookup returns CDR1 SGHAT and CDR2 FQDESV (reference sequence). Trimming took off 0 bases at V and 2 bases at J, with 10 bases between the two ends. The CDR3 sequence is CASSLAPSFQETQYF. CDR3 sequence (DNA): TGTGCCAGCAGCTTAGCCCCGTCGTTTCAAGAGACCCAGTACTTC. The whole variable domain, filled in from reference TRBV11-1 and TRBJ2-5, reads EAEVAQSPRYKITEKSQAVAFWCDPISGHATLYWYRQILGQGPELLVQFQDESVVDDSQLPKDRFSAERLKGVDSTLKIQPAELGDSAMYLCASSLAPSFQETQYFGPGTRLLVL.

The chain carries TRBV19 and TRBJ1-2; D is undetermined. V was trimmed by 3 bases and J by 4 bases, leaving 12 bases between them. Germline V gives CDR1 LNHDA, CDR2 SQIVND (reference sequence). The CDR3 length is 14 residues. DNA for the CDR3: TGTGCCAGTAGTATCCCAGGCTCCCTCTATGGCTACACCTTC. The encoded protein is CASSIPGSLYGYTF.

This chain connects TRBV29-1 to TRBJ2-2; possible D gene TRBD1, 5 bases. The V gene's germline CDR1 is SQVTM and CDR2 ANQGSEA. This CDR3 spans 13 amino acids. Trimming took off 6 bases at V and 1 base at J, with 9 bases between the two ends. The CDR3 DNA is TGCAGCGTGTTCGGACAGAACACCGGGGAGCTGTTTTTT. Protein product: CSVFGQNTGELFF.

This chain joins TRBV7-3 and TRBJ2-1; D tentatively fits TRBD1 or TRBD2 (6 bases each). The CDR3 extends over 12 amino acids. Germline CDR1 is SGHTA and CDR2 is FQGTGA. V lost 2 bases, J lost 9 bases, and 8 bases lay in between. As DNA, the CDR3 is TGTGCCAGCAGCTTATGGGGGGCTGAGCAGTTCTTC. It is translated as CASSLWGAEQFF.

The genes are TRBV18 and TRBJ1-1, with D hard to call. CDR1 is KGHSH and CDR2 is LQKENI in the germline V gene. The CDR3 is 12 residues long. Trimming took 3 bases from V and 7 from J, leaving 9 bases between them. In DNA form, the CDR3 reads TGTGCCAGCTCACCGGAGAGACGTGAAGCTTTCTTT. Its protein product is CASSPERREAFF.